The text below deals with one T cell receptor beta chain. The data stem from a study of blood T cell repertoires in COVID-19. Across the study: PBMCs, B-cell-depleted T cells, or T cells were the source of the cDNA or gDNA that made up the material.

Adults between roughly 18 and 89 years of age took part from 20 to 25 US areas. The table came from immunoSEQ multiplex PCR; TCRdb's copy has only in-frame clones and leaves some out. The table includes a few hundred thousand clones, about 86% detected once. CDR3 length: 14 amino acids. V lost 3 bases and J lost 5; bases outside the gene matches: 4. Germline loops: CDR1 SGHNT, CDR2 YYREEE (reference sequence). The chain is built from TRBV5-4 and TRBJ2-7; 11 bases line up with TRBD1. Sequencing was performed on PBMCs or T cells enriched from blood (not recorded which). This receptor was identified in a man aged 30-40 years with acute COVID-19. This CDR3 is CASSWGTGGNEQYV. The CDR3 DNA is TGTGCCAGCAGCTGGGGGACAGGGGGTAACGAGCAGTACGTC.